The rows below give T cell receptor beta chains drawn from one sample of a study of cytomegalovirus exposure and HLA in healthy donors. Measured with immunoSEQ multiplex PCR; TCRdb has only the in-frame clones, and not every one. This sample yields 100,000 to 150,000 clones, of which over 75% are seen a single time; roughly 13% belongs to the top ten. Material for sequencing was PBMCs. The receptors derive from a woman aged 40 to 50 in good health and CMV-seropositive. The CDR3 runs from the conserved cysteine through the conserved F or W.

v_gene,j_gene,CDR3aa
TRBV6-5,TRBJ2-3,CASSSLGQGLTDTQYF
TRBV15,TRBJ2-2,CATSRELLAANTGELFF
TRBV18,TRBJ2-7,CASSPRRVRSYEQYF
TRBV18,TRBJ2-3,CASSPRLAGGRTDTQYF
TRBV15,TRBJ2-5,CATSTKSTGMETQYF
TRBV7-7,TRBJ2-7,CASSLAQGHEQYF
TRBV7-2,TRBJ1-1,CASSLLLTGNTEAFF
TRBV19,TRBJ1-5,CASSVMAGSNQPQHF
TRBV9,TRBJ2-1,CASSVATTAPSSYNEQFF
TRBV6-1,TRBJ2-1,CASSEWYETGMRDEQFF
TRBV28,TRBJ2-1,CASSLPRLAGWGNEQFF
TRBV7-9,TRBJ2-5,CASSKTSQETQYF
TRBV10-2,TRBJ2-3,CASSLLGTSNTDTQYF
TRBV28,TRBJ1-6,CASTPPQGTPLHF
TRBV28,TRBJ2-7,CASSLAGTSYEQYF
TRBV5-4,TRBJ2-2,CASSLRGVNTGELFF
TRBV5-1,TRBJ1-1,CASSHQQGPNTEAFF
TRBV5-1,TRBJ2-5,CASSPDRPLQTQYF
TRBV5-6,TRBJ1-5,CASSFYPGQPQHF
TRBV6-1,TRBJ2-7,CASYGSGLWEQYF
TRBV2,TRBJ1-3,CASTTGVGSRNTIYF
TRBV6-1,TRBJ2-6,CASSEAPGLSGANVLTF
TRBV2,TRBJ2-5,CASSERLAGRREQYF
TRBV7-3,TRBJ2-3,CASSLTAGDADTQYF
TRBV28,TRBJ1-1,CASSWGKPGQGHLRAEAFF
TRBV28,TRBJ2-7,CASSSPYYEQYF
TRBV6-6,TRBJ1-4,CASTTGGAVEKLFF
TRBV6-1,TRBJ2-7,CASSSGSLSYEQYF
TRBV27,TRBJ2-3,CASSLYSGTDTQYF
TRBV28,TRBJ2-1,CASSLAGVSYNEQFF
TRBV4-1,TRBJ2-2,CASSQERQGNTGELFF
TRBV4-1,TRBJ1-2,CASSFLPEGYGYTF
TRBV28,TRBJ2-7,CASRPSGRVYEQYF
TRBV7-8,TRBJ1-1,CASSLDGMTEAFF
TRBV7-6,.,CASSLVLPGRSSYEQYF
TRBV7-9,TRBJ2-3,CASSLLDSWGTDTQYF
TRBV7-3,TRBJ1-3,CASSRQGRSSGNTIYF
TRBV5-8,TRBJ2-3,CASSLAFIGADTQYF
TRBV7-9,TRBJ1-2,CASIPGQGNYGYTF
TRBV5-6,TRBJ2-3,CASSLDRGEGTQYF